A selection of T cell receptor beta chains follows, all from one sample in a study of blood T cell repertoires in COVID-19. Here immunoSEQ multiplex PCR was the method, and the copy in TCRdb shows in-frame clones only, minus some. Of 500,000 or so clones listed, around 87% were seen once; the top ten hold roughly 0.7%. The sample consisted of PBMCs or T cells enriched from blood (not recorded which). Source of these receptors: a woman between 18 and 29 years old who had recovered from COVID-19. CDR3s include the opening cysteine and the closing phenylalanine or tryptophan. A D gene is named only where the DNA matches it firmly. Clone size is not always given. Where it is, it says once, few, many or a class for expanded clones.

D: NA
size: few
V: TRBV19
J: TRBJ1-2
DNA: TGTGCCAGTAGTACTTCGTTTAGTGTGGCGGAGTATGGCTACACCTTC
CDR3: CASSTSFSVAEYGYTF

D: NA
size: NA
V: TRBV5-6
J: TRBJ2-7
DNA: TGTGCCAGCAGCTTGTGGGGGGAGATCTACGAGCAGTACTTC
CDR3: CASSLWGEIYEQYF

D: NA
size: NA
V: TRBV30
J: TRBJ1-4
DNA: TGTGCCTGGAGTGTAACAGGGCTTAATGAAAAACTGTTTTTT
CDR3: CAWSVTGLNEKLFF

D: NA
size: NA
V: TRBV28
J: TRBJ2-5
DNA: TGTGCCAGCAGTTCTCCCGGACTGATTCCGGAGACCCAGTACTTC
CDR3: CASSSPGLIPETQYF

D: TRBD1
size: once
V: TRBV7-6
J: TRBJ2-4
DNA: TGTGCCAGCAGCTTATATGACAGGGGATTACCCAAAAACATTCAGTACTTC
CDR3: CASSLYDRGLPKNIQYF

D: TRBD1
size: NA
V: TRBV28
J: TRBJ1-4
DNA: TGTGCCAGCAACGACTACAGGGGTGGGGAAAAACTGTTTTTT
CDR3: CASNDYRGGEKLFF

D: TRBD2
size: NA
V: TRBV12-3/TRBV12-4
J: TRBJ2-1
DNA: TGTGCCAGCAGCTCCGGGACTAGCGGTGAGCAGTTCTTC
CDR3: CASSSGTSGEQFF

D: NA
size: NA
V: TRBV28
J: TRBJ1-4
DNA: TGTGCCAGCAGTTTCCAAGGGGGAAAGAGGGAAAAACTGTTTTTT
CDR3: CASSFQGGKREKLFF

D: NA
size: NA
V: TRBV18
J: TRBJ1-1
DNA: TGTGCCAGCTATACAACCCGGAACACTGAAGCTTTCTTT
CDR3: CASYTTRNTEAFF

D: NA
size: NA
V: TRBV3-1/TRBV3-2
J: TRBJ1-1
DNA: TGTGCCAGCAGCCAGGGCAGGTTGAACACTGAAGCTTTCTTT
CDR3: CASSQGRLNTEAFF

D: TRBD2
size: NA
V: TRBV28
J: TRBJ2-7
DNA: TGTGCCAGCAGTATCGATAGCGGGGGGGCCCCCGAGCAGTACTTC
CDR3: CASSIDSGGAPEQYF

D: NA
size: NA
V: TRBV14
J: TRBJ1-1
DNA: TGTGCCAGCAGCCACCCCGAGGGAGGGGCCAACACTGAAGCTTTCTTT
CDR3: CASSHPEGGANTEAFF

D: TRBD2
size: NA
V: TRBV6-1
J: TRBJ2-3
DNA: TGTGCCAGCAGTGATACTGTAGCGGGGGGCACAGATACGCAGTATTTT
CDR3: CASSDTVAGGTDTQYF